Included here is one T cell receptor beta chain sequence, with context. Antigen unknown. Using immunoSEQ multiplex PCR, the repertoire was profiled, and TCRdb retains in-frame clones only, with some absent. The data contain roughly 200,000 clones, around 94% of them seen just once; the ten biggest clones take up over 1.5%. This sample stems from a study of T cell responses to AZD1222 COVID-19 vaccine. Broader study findings: A reported finding is that nearly half of spike-specific TCRs target unmutated variant regions.

The sequence was collected from an adult who received the MenACWY meningococcal vaccine as a control. This specimen was peripheral blood, taken 28 days after the second dose of the MenACWY control vaccine.

This CDR3 is CASRSGGRVGELFF. The CDR3 nucleotides are TGTGCCAGCAGGAGCGGGGGGAGAGTCGGGGAGCTGTTTTTT. This chain uses TRBV3-1 (or the pseudogene TRBV3-2) with TRBJ2-2; 9 bases fit TRBD2. With 6 bases clipped from V and 7 bases from J, the junction kept 6 bases outside the gene matches. Per the germline V gene, CDR1 is LGHDT and CDR2 is YNNKEL (reference sequence). CDR3 size: 14 residues.